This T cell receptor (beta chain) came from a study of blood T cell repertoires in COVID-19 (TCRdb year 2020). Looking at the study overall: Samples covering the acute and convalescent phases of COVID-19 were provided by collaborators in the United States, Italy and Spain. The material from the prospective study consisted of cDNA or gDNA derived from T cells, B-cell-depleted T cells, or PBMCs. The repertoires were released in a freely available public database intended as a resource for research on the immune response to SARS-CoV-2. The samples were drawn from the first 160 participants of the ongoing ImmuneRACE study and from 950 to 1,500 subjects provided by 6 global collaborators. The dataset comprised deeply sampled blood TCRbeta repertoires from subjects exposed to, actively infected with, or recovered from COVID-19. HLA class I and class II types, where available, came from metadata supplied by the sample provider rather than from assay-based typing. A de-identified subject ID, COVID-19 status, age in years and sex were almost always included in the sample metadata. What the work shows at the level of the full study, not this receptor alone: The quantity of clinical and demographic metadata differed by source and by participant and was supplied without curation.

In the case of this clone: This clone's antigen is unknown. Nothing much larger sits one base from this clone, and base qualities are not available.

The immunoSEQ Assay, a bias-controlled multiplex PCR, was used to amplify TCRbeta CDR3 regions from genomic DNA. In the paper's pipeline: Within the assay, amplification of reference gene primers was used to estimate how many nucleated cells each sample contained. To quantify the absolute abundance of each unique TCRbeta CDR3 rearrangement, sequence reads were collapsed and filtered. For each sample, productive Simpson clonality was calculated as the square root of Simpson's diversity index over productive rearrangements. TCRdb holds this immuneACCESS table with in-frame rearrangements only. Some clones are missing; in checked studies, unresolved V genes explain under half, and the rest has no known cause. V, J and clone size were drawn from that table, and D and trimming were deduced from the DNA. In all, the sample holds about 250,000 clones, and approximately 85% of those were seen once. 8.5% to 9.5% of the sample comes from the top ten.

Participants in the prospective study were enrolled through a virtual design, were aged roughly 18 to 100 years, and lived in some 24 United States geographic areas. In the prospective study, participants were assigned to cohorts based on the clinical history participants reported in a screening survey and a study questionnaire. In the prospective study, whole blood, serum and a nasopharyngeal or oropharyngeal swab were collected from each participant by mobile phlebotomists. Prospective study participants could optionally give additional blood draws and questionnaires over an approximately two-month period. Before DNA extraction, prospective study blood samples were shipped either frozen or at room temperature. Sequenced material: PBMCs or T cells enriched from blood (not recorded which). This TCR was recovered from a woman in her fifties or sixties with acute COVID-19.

Read as DNA, the sequence is TGTGCCAGTAGTCCCAACCGAGTACCCAATCAGCCCCAGCATTTT. This gives the protein CASSPNRVPNQPQHF. The rearranged chain carries TRBV19 and TRBJ1-5; the D gene is unclear. Sequences LNHDA (CDR1) and SQIVND (CDR2) are obtained from the germline V gene (reference sequence). Inclusive of the bounding cysteine and phenylalanine, the CDR3 is 15 residues long. Kept here is only the CDR3 DNA, which spans 45 bases and is read in frame from base 1. Between the V and J ends, shortened by 5 bases and 3 bases respectively, the junction contains 14 bases. The CDR3, completed at both ends by the reference TRBV19 and TRBJ1-5 genes, gives the full variable domain DGGITQSPKYLFRKEGQNVTLSCEQNLNHDAMYWYRQDPGQGLRLIYYSQIVNDFQKGDIAEGYSVSREKKESFPLTVTSAQKNPTAFYLCASSPNRVPNQPQHFGDGTRLSIL.